Below, one TCR beta chain is given with its context. The data derive from a study of blood T cell repertoires in COVID-19. Study as a whole: From the United States, Italy and Spain came samples of acute and convalescent COVID-19.

As handled by the study authors: Cell counts per sample came from amplifying reference gene primers. TCRdb's table, derived via immunoSEQ multiplex PCR, lists solely in-frame clones and lacks some. V, J and clone size are taken as reported in that table, and D and trimming were inferred from the DNA itself. This sample yields about 98,000 clones, of which approximately 84% are seen a single time; 9.5% to 10% belongs to the top ten. V lost 5 bases, J lost 0 bases, and 4 bases stayed unmatched. Per germline, CDR1 ENHRY and CDR2 SYGVKD. There are 15 residues in the CDR3. This TCR derives from a man between 40 and 49 years old with active or convalescent COVID-19. The V gene is TRBV10-3, the J gene TRBJ2-7; 10 bases fit TRBD1. The sequenced material came from peripheral blood. In DNA form, the CDR3 reads TGTGCCATCAGTATAGGGACAGGGGCCTCCTACGAGCAGTACTTC. It codes for CAISIGTGASYEQYF.